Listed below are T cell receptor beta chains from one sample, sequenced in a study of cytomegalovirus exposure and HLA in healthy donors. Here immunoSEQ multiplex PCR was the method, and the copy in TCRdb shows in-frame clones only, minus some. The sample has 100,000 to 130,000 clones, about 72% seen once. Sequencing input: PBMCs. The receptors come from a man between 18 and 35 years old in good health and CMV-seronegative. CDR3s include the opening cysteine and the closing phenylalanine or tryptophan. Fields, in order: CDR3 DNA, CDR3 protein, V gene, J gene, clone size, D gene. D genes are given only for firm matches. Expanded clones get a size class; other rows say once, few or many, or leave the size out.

TGCGCCAGCAGCTTGTCAACTACAGGGACCGAGCAGTACTTC	CASSLSTTGTEQYF	TRBV5-1	TRBJ2-7	few	.
TGTGCCAGCCGGCGACAGGGGAACACCGGGGAGCTGTTTTTT	CASRRQGNTGELFF	TRBV6-5	TRBJ2-2	.	TRBD1
TGTGCCAGCAGCTCCGGGACAGGGGGTTCACCCCTCCACTTT	CASSSGTGGSPLHF	TRBV7-3	TRBJ1-6	.	TRBD1
TGTGCCAGCAGCCCACGCCCCGGGACTACCTCGGATACGCAGTATTTT	CASSPRPGTTSDTQYF	TRBV9	TRBJ2-3	.	TRBD2
TGTGCCAGCAGCACAATACAGGGAATCCCAGATACGCAGTATTTT	CASSTIQGIPDTQYF	TRBV7-9	TRBJ2-3	.	.
TGTGCCAGCAGCGCGATGGGGACTATGTATGAGCAGTTCTTC	CASSAMGTMYEQFF	TRBV9	TRBJ2-1	.	TRBD2
TGTGCCATCAGTACGAGTGGGAGGGGGGAGCAGTTCTTC	CAISTSGRGEQFF	TRBV10-3	TRBJ2-1	.	.
TGTGCCAGCAGTTCCACTACACAGGGCTTCGGGGAGCTGTTTTTT	CASSSTTQGFGELFF	TRBV6-5	TRBJ2-2	.	.
TGTGCCAGCCACACAGGGGACAGCGTCTATGGCTACACCTTC	CASHTGDSVYGYTF	TRBV19	TRBJ1-2	.	TRBD1
TGTGCCAGCAGCATGAACAGGGGGGGGAATGAAAAACTGTTTTTT	CASSMNRGGNEKLFF	TRBV7-9	TRBJ1-4	.	TRBD1
TGCGCCAGCACAGGGGGCGGCGGAACAGATACGCAGTATTTT	CASTGGGGTDTQYF	TRBV5-1	TRBJ2-3	.	TRBD1
TGCGCCAGCAGCCAAGATTTGGTCCCAGGGGAAGATTCTAACTATGGCTACACCTTC	CASSQDLVPGEDSNYGYTF	TRBV4-3	TRBJ1-2	.	.
TGTGCCAGCAGTTCGGATCAGGGCTACGAGCAGTACTTC	CASSSDQGYEQYF	TRBV6-5	TRBJ2-7	.	.
TGTGCCAGCAGCCATTCCCGGGGGGGCCTTGATACGCAGTATTTT	CASSHSRGGLDTQYF	TRBV4-2	TRBJ2-3	.	TRBD2
TGTGCCAGCAGCTCTCCCAGCGGGGGGCGCTACAATGAGCAGTTCTTC	CASSSPSGGRYNEQFF	TRBV7-3	TRBJ2-1	.	TRBD2
TGTGCCAGCAGTCCCGGGGAGGGGGGGAAGTATGGCTACACCTTC	CASSPGEGGKYGYTF	TRBV2	TRBJ1-2	.	.
TGTGCCAGCAGCCGACTAGCGGGGTGGGCCGGGGAGCTGTTTTTT	CASSRLAGWAGELFF	TRBV9	TRBJ2-2	.	TRBD2
TGTGCCACCAGCAGAGATGAGACAGGGCCATACGAGCAGTACTTC	CATSRDETGPYEQYF	TRBV15	TRBJ2-7	.	TRBD1
TGTGCCAGCACTTATCTGCTGACTAGCACAGATACGCAGTATTTT	CASTYLLTSTDTQYF	TRBV6-4	TRBJ2-3	.	.
TGTGCCAGCAGTGAAACCCAGGGGAATCAGCCCCAGCATTTT	CASSETQGNQPQHF	TRBV6-1	TRBJ1-5	.	.
TGTGCCAGTGAACCCGGGACAGGGGGCTCCTACGAGCAGTACTTC	CASEPGTGGSYEQYF	TRBV28	TRBJ2-7	.	TRBD1
TGTGCCAGTAGTGCGGCTGGGACAGGGGGCGGCAATCAGCCCCAGCATTTT	CASSAAGTGGGNQPQHF	TRBV19	TRBJ1-5	.	TRBD1
TGTGCCAGCAGGAACAGGGGGCAGTGGGAGACCCAGTACTTC	CASRNRGQWETQYF	TRBV27	TRBJ2-5	.	TRBD1
TGTGCCAGCAGTTTATCGGGGACAGGGGGGTACGAGCAGTACTTC	CASSLSGTGGYEQYF	TRBV27	TRBJ2-7	.	TRBD1
TGTGCCAGCAGCTTAGGTCCAGGGACCTATAATTCACCCCTCCACTTT	CASSLGPGTYNSPLHF	TRBV7-9	TRBJ1-6	.	.
TGCGCCAGCAGCTTGTCAGGGGACAATCAGCCCCAGCATTTT	CASSLSGDNQPQHF	TRBV5-1	TRBJ1-5	many	.
TGTGCCAGCAGCCTTTCTAGCGGGGGCGGAGGTGAGCAGTTCTTC	CASSLSSGGGGEQFF	TRBV14	TRBJ2-1	.	TRBD2
TGTGCCAGCAGTCCCTCGGGGGGTCTCTTTGAAAAACTGTTTTTT	CASSPSGGLFEKLFF	TRBV28	TRBJ1-4	.	.
TGTGCCAGCGTGAGCGGGGGGGCGATTGGACGGCAGTACTTC	CASVSGGAIGRQYF	TRBV28	TRBJ2-7	.	TRBD2
TGTGCCAGCAGCCCCGCGGGAGCGGAAAAACTGTTTTTT	CASSPAGAEKLFF	TRBV6-1	TRBJ1-4	once	.
TGTGCCAGCAGCTTAGCGCAGGGCGAGCAGTACTTC	CASSLAQGEQYF	TRBV7-9	TRBJ2-7	.	.